The 21 T cell receptor beta chains below come from one sample, sequenced in a study of blood T cell repertoires in COVID-19. Sequencing was performed with immunoSEQ multiplex PCR; in TCRdb, only in-frame clones are kept and a portion is missing. The repertoire includes 300,000 to 400,000 clones, around nine tenths of them detected once, and more than 5% sits in the top ten. The source material was PBMCs or T cells enriched from blood (not recorded which). These receptor sequences come from a young man who had recovered from COVID-19.

The chain uses TRBV28 and TRBJ2-4; D remains unclear. The ends were cut back, 2 bases at V and 6 bases at J, with 5 bases in the middle. Germline CDR1 is MDHEN and CDR2 is SYDVKM. The CDR3 spans 12 residues. The CDR3 DNA sequence: TGTGCCAGCAGTTTACTTTCAAACATTCAGTACTTC. Translation gives CASSLLSNIQYF. The variable domain in full, completed from reference TRBV28 and TRBJ2-4, reads DVKVTQSSRYLVKRTGEKVFLECVQDMDHENMFWYRQDPGLGLRLIYFSYDVKMKEKGDIPEGYSVSREKKERFSLILESASTNQTSMYLCASSLLSNIQYFGAGTRLSVL.

The rearrangement uses TRBV28 and TRBJ1-5; D is undetermined. Trimming shortened V by 2 bases and J by 0 bases, and 8 bases separated the two germline ends. CDR3 size: 15 residues. Germline values: CDR1 MDHEN, CDR2 SYDVKM. CDR3 nucleotide sequence: TGTGCCAGCAGTTTAAAGCTCCGTAGCAATCAGCCCCAGCATTTT. It codes for CASSLKLRSNQPQHF. Full variable domain (rest looked up from reference TRBV28 and TRBJ1-5): DVKVTQSSRYLVKRTGEKVFLECVQDMDHENMFWYRQDPGLGLRLIYFSYDVKMKEKGDIPEGYSVSREKKERFSLILESASTNQTSMYLCASSLKLRSNQPQHFGDGTRLSIL.

This clone showed up many times. This rearrangement joins TRBV6-5 to TRBJ1-2, with 8 bases aligning to TRBD1. Germline V gene sequence: CDR1 MNHEY, CDR2 SVGAGI. J lost 4 bases, V lost 2 bases, and 3 bases had no gene match. This CDR3 spans 14 amino acids. The CDR3 DNA reads TGTGCCAGCAGTTACACAGGGGGAATCTATGGCTACACCTTC. It codes for CASSYTGGIYGYTF.

The chain links TRBV9 to TRBJ1-2; D is possibly TRBD1 (5 bases). Germline V gene data show CDR1 as SGDLS and CDR2 as YYNGEE. Trimming shortened V by 0 bases and J by 2 bases, and 14 bases separated the two germline ends. This CDR3 has 16 residues. CDR3 DNA sequence: TGTGCCAGCAGCGTAGCTACGACAGAAGCGAACTATGGCTACACCTTC. It translates to CASSVATTEANYGYTF.

The chain carries TRBV21-1 and TRBJ2-5; the DNA was not compared with TRBD1, the D call given in the table. TRBV21-1 is a pseudogene segment. This CDR3 has 15 amino acids. The CDR3 reads CASSKVRTASGAQYF. The CDR3 DNA reads TGTGCCAGCAGCAAAGTCCGCACAGCCTCAGGGGCCCAGTACTTC.

The chain carries TRBV2 and TRBJ1-5, with D perhaps matching TRBD1 (6 bases). This CDR3 has 13 residues. V was clipped by 7 bases and J by 7 bases, with 14 bases between them. CDR1 SNHLY and CDR2 FYNNEI come from the germline V gene. CDR3 coding DNA: TGTGCCAGCAAACCAGAGGGGGGGCAGCCCCAGCATTTT. Its translation is CASKPEGGQPQHF.

This chain joins TRBV7-9 and TRBJ2-1, with 9 bases that match TRBD2. Trimming cost V 5 bases and J 8 bases; bases outside gene matches: 10. Germline loops: CDR1 SEHNR, CDR2 FQNEAQ (reference sequence). CDR3 length: 15 residues. CDR3 region: CASSPGASGADEQFF. CDR3 sequence (DNA): TGTGCCAGCAGCCCGGGGGCTAGCGGGGCCGATGAGCAGTTCTTC.

Only one count was recorded for this clone. V and J are TRBV5-4 and TRBJ1-4; 7 bases are a match to TRBD1. Germline V gives CDR1 SGHNT, CDR2 YYREEE (reference sequence). The V and J ends lost 4 bases and 3 bases, in that order; junction bases with no gene match: 6. This CDR3 has 15 residues. CDR3 residues: CASSVTGTANEKLFF. In DNA, the CDR3 is TGTGCCAGCAGCGTTACCGGGACAGCTAATGAAAAACTGTTTTTT.

This clone was found a few times. V and J are TRBV2 and TRBJ2-5; 8 nucleotides align to TRBD2. The V gene end was trimmed by 4 bases and the J gene end by 3 bases; junction bases not matched to a gene: 7. This CDR3 region has 15 residues. Per the germline V gene, CDR1 is SNHLY and CDR2 is FYNNEI. In DNA form, the CDR3 reads TGTGCCAGCAGTGGGAGAGGTAGCGGGGAAGAGACCCAGTACTTC. Protein sequence: CASSGRGSGEETQYF.

This clone appeared a few times. The chain carries TRBV14 and TRBJ2-1; no clear D. The V end lost 2 bases, the J end lost 9 bases, and 8 bases lay between the germline ends. CDR3 size: 12 residues. Germline V gives CDR1 SGHDN, CDR2 FVKESK. In DNA form, the CDR3 reads TGTGCCAGCAGCCAATCCCGGTTTGAGCAGTTCTTC. It specifies CASSQSRFEQFF.

The CDR3: CASSLEENQPQHF. CDR3 DNA: TGTGCCAGCAGCTTGGAGGAGAATCAGCCCCAGCATTTT. The rearrangement uses TRBV7-9 and TRBJ1-5; unclear D gene. The ends were cut back, 3 bases at V and 4 bases at J, with 7 bases in the middle. The CDR3 totals 13 residues. The V gene's germline CDR1 is SEHNR and CDR2 FQNEAQ (reference sequence).

The V call is TRBV28, the J call TRBJ2-2, with D tentatively TRBD2 (5 bases). The CDR3 has 15 residues. Germline CDR1 is MDHEN and CDR2 is SYDVKM. V lost 5 bases and J lost 1, with 11 bases in between. This CDR3 is CASSPPRGNTGELFF. The CDR3 DNA is TGTGCCAGCAGTCCCCCCCGGGGGAACACCGGGGAGCTGTTTTTT. The entire variable domain, with the rest obtained from reference TRBV28 and TRBJ2-2, is as follows: DVKVTQSSRYLVKRTGEKVFLECVQDMDHENMFWYRQDPGLGLRLIYFSYDVKMKEKGDIPEGYSVSREKKERFSLILESASTNQTSMYLCASSPPRGNTGELFFGEGSRLTVL.

The chain combines TRBV14 with TRBJ1-2, with D perhaps TRBD1 (5 bases). The CDR3 totals 15 residues. From germline, CDR1 is SGHDN and CDR2 FVKESK. The V end lost 4 bases, the J end lost 2 bases, and 14 bases lay between the germline ends. The CDR3 DNA is TGTGCCAGCAGCCTCCCAGGGTCTCAGAACTATGGCTACACCTTC. Its translation: CASSLPGSQNYGYTF. The full variable domain, in which reference TRBV14 and TRBJ1-2 provide the parts outside the CDR3, is EAGVTQFPSHSVIEKGQTVTLRCDPISGHDNLYWYRRVMGKEIKFLLHFVKESKQDESGMPNNRFLAERTGGTYSTLKVQPAELEDSGVYFCASSLPGSQNYGYTFGSGTRLTVV.

The V call is TRBV18, the J call TRBJ1-2; 7 bases fit TRBD1. The CDR3 extends over 15 amino acids. From germline, CDR1 is KGHSH and CDR2 LQKENI. With 6 bases clipped from V and 4 bases from J, the junction kept 11 bases outside the gene matches. The CDR3 is CASSQTGYLVYGYTF. CDR3 in DNA: TGTGCCAGCTCCCAGACAGGGTATTTGGTCTATGGCTACACCTTC.

The V gene is TRBV18, the J gene TRBJ2-7; 8 bases agree with TRBD1. Looked up from germline, CDR1 is KGHSH and CDR2 is LQKENI. V gave up 0 bases and J gave up 3 bases; unmatched junction bases: 4. This CDR3 contains 15 residues. The chain's CDR3 is CASSPPWTGFYEQYF. The CDR3 nucleotides read TGTGCCAGCTCACCACCATGGACAGGGTTCTACGAGCAGTACTTC.

This clone was found once. The rearrangement uses TRBV2 and TRBJ2-2; perhaps TRBD1 as D (6 bases). Germline loops: CDR1 SNHLY, CDR2 FYNNEI. V was pared by 0 bases and J by 5 bases, with 13 bases between. The CDR3 is 16 amino acids. The DNA of the CDR3 is TGTGCCAGCAGTGAAGCTAGCAGGGGATATACCGGGGAGCTGTTTTTT. As protein: CASSEASRGYTGELFF.

CDR3 in amino acids: CATGRVGSPLHF. The CDR3 coding sequence is TGTGCCACCGGCAGGGTCGGATCACCCCTCCACTTT. The chain employs TRBV7-2 and TRBJ1-6; D may be TRBD1 (5 bases). Germline-derived CDR1 and CDR2 are SGHTA and FQGNSA. Trimming shortened V by 10 bases and J by 10 bases, and 14 bases separated the two germline ends. This CDR3 has 12 residues.

The chain links TRBV9 to TRBJ1-2, with a tentative D call TRBD1 (6 bases). The V end lost 0 bases, the J end lost 4 bases, and 10 bases lay between the germline ends. This CDR3 has 14 amino acids. CDR1 and CDR2 from the germline V gene are SGDLS and YYNGEE. The CDR3 sequence: CASSVAQGRYGYTF. The DNA for the CDR3 is TGTGCCAGCAGCGTAGCCCAGGGGCGCTATGGCTACACCTTC.

This chain joins TRBV18 and TRBJ1-5; D remains ambiguous. This CDR3 region has 15 residues. Germline CDR1 is KGHSH and CDR2 is LQKENI. The V end was cut by 2 bases, the J end by 2 bases, with 10 bases between. The CDR3 is CASSPSGDGNQPQHF. The DNA of the CDR3 is TGTGCCAGCTCACCATCCGGGGATGGCAATCAGCCCCAGCATTTT.

The chain carries TRBV14 and TRBJ2-3; D is ambiguous. Trimming took 5 bases from V and 1 from J, leaving 10 bases between them. Germline V gene data show CDR1 as SGHDN and CDR2 as FVKESK. The CDR3 covers 14 residues. In DNA form, the CDR3 reads TGTGCCAGCAGCTATGACGGAGGCACAGATACGCAGTATTTT. Its translation is CASSYDGGTDTQYF.

This rearrangement joins TRBV2 to TRBJ1-5, with D uncertain. The CDR3 has 14 residues. From germline, CDR1 is SNHLY and CDR2 FYNNEI. Trimming took 1 base from V and 4 from J, leaving 8 bases between them. CDR3 DNA: TGTGCCAGCAGTGAAGGGCAGTATAATCAGCCCCAGCATTTT. This gives the protein CASSEGQYNQPQHF.